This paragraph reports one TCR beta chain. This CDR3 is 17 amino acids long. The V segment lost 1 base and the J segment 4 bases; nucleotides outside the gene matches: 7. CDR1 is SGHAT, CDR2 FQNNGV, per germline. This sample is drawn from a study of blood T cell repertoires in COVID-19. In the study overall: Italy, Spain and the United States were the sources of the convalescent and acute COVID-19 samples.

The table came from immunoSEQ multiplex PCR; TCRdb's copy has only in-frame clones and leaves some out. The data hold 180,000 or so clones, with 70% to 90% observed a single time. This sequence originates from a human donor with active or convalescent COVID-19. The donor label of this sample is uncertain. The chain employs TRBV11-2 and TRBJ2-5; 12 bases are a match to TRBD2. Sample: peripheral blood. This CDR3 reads CASSLGSLAGGRETQYF. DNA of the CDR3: TGTGCCAGCAGCTTAGGGTCCCTAGCGGGGGGGCGAGAGACCCAGTACTTC.